The 4 T cell receptor beta chains given below trace back to one sample, sequenced in a study of T-cell reconstitution after alpha-beta-depleted transplantation in children. Preparation of the TCRbeta library involved a method that used unique molecular identifiers. TCRdb used MiXCR to reprocess the PCR reads, holding one entry per CDR3 protein. The sample has 150,000 to 200,000 distinct CDR3 sequences; roughly 15% are singletons. This specimen was PBMCs from the stem cell graft donor, taken from the stem cell graft. Receptor source: a human donor who donated a stem cell graft to a child with acute lymphoblastic leukemia.

This clonotype was counted at least ten times. Its ends do not fully match the called genes, so a read error is possible. The CDR3 loop is CASSLVGWDMQYF. CDR3 in DNA: TGTGCCAGCAGCTTAGTAGGCTGGGACATGCAGTACTTC. The chain joins TRBV11-3 to TRBJ2-4, with D maybe TRBD1 (6 bases). CDR3 length: 13 residues. Germline V gives CDR1 SGHNT, CDR2 YENEEA.

This clonotype was counted many times. J is TRBJ2-1 and V is TRBV5-6, with a possible D match to TRBD1 (5 bases). CDR1 is SGHDT, CDR2 YYEEEE, per germline. The CDR3 spans 17 residues. The V end was cut by 3 bases, the J end by 3 bases, with 19 bases between. CDR3 region: CASSYTAGQGNYNEQFF. In DNA, the CDR3 is TGTGCCAGCAGCTATACCGCCGGACAAGGCAACTACAATGAGCAGTTCTTC.

This clonotype was counted ten times or more. The chain has TRBV20-1 and TRBJ2-5; the D gene is possibly TRBD1 (6 bases). V shed 0 bases and J shed 10 bases, with 15 bases lying between them. Per germline, CDR1 DFQATT and CDR2 SNEGSKA (reference sequence). This CDR3 is built from 13 residues. The CDR3 spells CSARETFKGGQYF. CDR3 bases: TGCAGTGCTAGAGAGACGTTCAAAGGGGGCCAGTACTTC.

The sample holds many counts of this clonotype. V and J are TRBV19 and TRBJ2-5; 8 nucleotides line up with TRBD1. The CDR3 sequence is 15 residues long. J gave up 5 bases and V 4 bases, and 9 bases lay outside the gene matches. Per germline, CDR1 LNHDA and CDR2 SQIVND (reference sequence). This CDR3 reads CASSKIQGAGETQYF. The CDR3 DNA reads as TGTGCCAGTAGTAAAATCCAGGGGGCAGGGGAGACCCAGTACTTC.